A single sample is the source of the 32 T cell receptor beta chains below, sequenced in a study of cytomegalovirus exposure and HLA in healthy donors. Generated by immunoSEQ multiplex PCR, the TCRdb table keeps only in-frame clones and is missing some. The top ten clones hold roughly 1.2% of a sample with about 130,000 clones, around 94% of them seen once. Sequences were obtained from PBMCs. The receptors stem from a woman aged 18-29 years in good health and CMV-seronegative.

J is TRBJ2-3 and V is TRBV11-2; D remains ambiguous. The germline gives CDR1 SGHAT, CDR2 FQNNGV. The CDR3 runs to 12 residues. V gave up 4 bases and J gave up 3 bases, with 5 bases separating them. The CDR3 coding sequence is TGTGCCAGCAGCTCAGGAACAGATACGCAGTATTTT. It translates to CASSSGTDTQYF. Filled out from reference TRBV11-2 and TRBJ2-3, the complete variable domain reads EAGVAQSPRYKIIEKRQSVAFWCNPISGHATLYWYQQILGQGPKLLIQFQNNGVVDDSQLPKDRFSAERLKGVDSTLKIQPAKLEDSAVYLCASSSGTDTQYFGPGTRLTVL.

The genes are TRBV27 and TRBJ1-5; the D is unclear. Germline CDR1 MNHEY, CDR2 SMNVEV (reference sequence). Deletions cut 2 bases from V and 4 bases from J, with 12 bases between. CDR3 size: 15 residues. In nucleotides, the CDR3 is TGTGCCAGCAGTTTAACGTTAGGGAGGAATCAGCCCCAGCATTTT. Translation: CASSLTLGRNQPQHF.

The chain links TRBV9 to TRBJ1-2; 8 bases line up with TRBD1. Per the germline V gene, CDR1 is SGDLS and CDR2 is YYNGEE. The J segment lost 2 bases and the V segment lost 4 bases, leaving 7 bases of the junction unmatched. CDR3 length: 15 residues. The CDR3 is CASSRGQGGNYGYTF. CDR3 nucleotides: TGTGCCAGCAGCCGCGGACAGGGTGGGAACTATGGCTACACCTTC. Full variable domain (remainder filled in from reference TRBV9 and TRBJ1-2): DSGVTQTPKHLITATGQRVTLRCSPRSGDLSVYWYQQSLDQGLQFLIQYYNGEERAKGNILERFSAQQFPDLHSELNLSSLELGDSALYFCASSRGQGGNYGYTFGSGTRLTVV.

The chain uses TRBV28 and TRBJ2-7; TRBD1 aligns across 10 bases. The germline gives CDR1 MDHEN, CDR2 SYDVKM. The CDR3 runs to 15 residues. J lost 7 bases, V lost 2 bases, and 8 bases had no gene match. The CDR3 protein is CASSLPGTGESEQYF. In nucleotides, the CDR3 is TGTGCCAGCAGTTTACCTGGGACAGGGGAGTCGGAGCAGTACTTC.

The chain uses TRBV29-1 and TRBJ1-1; 8 positions match TRBD1. CDR3 length equals 14 residues. The V and J ends lost 7 bases and 7 bases, in that order; junction bases with no gene match: 14. In germline, CDR1 is SQVTM, CDR2 ANQGSEA. The DNA for the CDR3 is TGCAGCGGCCAATTTCCCGGGACAGGTCGTGAAGCTTTCTTT. Residues: CSGQFPGTGREAFF.

The chain employs TRBV11-2 and TRBJ1-1; no clear D gene. Per germline, CDR1 SGHAT and CDR2 FQNNGV. The V end was cut by 6 bases, the J end by 0 bases, with 5 bases between. This CDR3 has 12 residues. This CDR3 is CASSPVNTEAFF. Here the CDR3 DNA reads TGTGCCAGCAGTCCCGTGAACACTGAAGCTTTCTTT.

The rearrangement links TRBV28 to TRBJ2-2; TRBD2 matches at 8 bases. Germline CDR1 and CDR2: MDHEN and SYDVKM. V lost 4 bases and J lost 1; bases outside the gene matches: 11. There are 18 residues in the CDR3. DNA of the CDR3: TGTGCCAGCAGTTCCCCTCATCCCCGGGAGGGGAACACCGGGGAGCTGTTTTTT. Its translation: CASSSPHPREGNTGELFF.

The V and J genes are TRBV19 and TRBJ2-1, with 10 bases identical to TRBD2. Germline-derived CDR1 and CDR2 are LNHDA and SQIVND (reference sequence). This CDR3 contains 17 residues. Germline trimming cut 6 bases from V and 2 bases from J; bases unmatched to any gene: 10. CDR3 nucleotide sequence: TGTGCCAGTAGCATGAGACAAAGCGGGAGGGCCTACAATGAGCAGTTCTTC. It is translated as CASSMRQSGRAYNEQFF.

The V and J genes are TRBV9 and TRBJ2-7; D possibly corresponds to TRBD1 (6 bases). The CDR3 runs to 15 residues. V was clipped by 0 bases and J by 3 bases, with 13 bases between them. The germline V gene encodes CDR1 SGDLS and CDR2 YYNGEE. In DNA form, the CDR3 reads TGTGCCAGCAGCGTAGCAGGGGCCCCTGGCTACGAGCAGTACTTC. Translation: CASSVAGAPGYEQYF. The full variable domain, in which reference TRBV9 and TRBJ2-7 provide the parts outside the CDR3, is DSGVTQTPKHLITATGQRVTLRCSPRSGDLSVYWYQQSLDQGLQFLIQYYNGEERAKGNILERFSAQQFPDLHSELNLSSLELGDSALYFCASSVAGAPGYEQYFGPGTRLTVT.

V usage is TRBV5-1 and J usage is TRBJ2-1; a weak D match, TRBD2 (7 bases). Trimming left V 2 bases short and J 4 bases short, with 13 bases between. This CDR3 is built from 15 residues. The germline V gene encodes CDR1 SGHRS and CDR2 YFSETQ. The CDR3 sequence: CASSFSAGAYNEQFF. The CDR3 coding sequence is TGCGCCAGCAGCTTCAGCGCGGGGGCTTACAATGAGCAGTTCTTC.

V usage is TRBV19 and J usage is TRBJ2-3, with 7 bases aligning to TRBD2. The V segment lost 10 bases and the J segment 6 bases; nucleotides outside the gene matches: 7. The length of the CDR3 is 12 residues. Per the germline V gene, CDR1 is LNHDA and CDR2 is SQIVND (reference sequence). The CDR3 DNA is TGTGCCACAACGTCGGGAGGCGATACGCAGTATTTT. Residues: CATTSGGDTQYF.

This sequence joins TRBV28 and TRBJ2-7; 7 bases fit TRBD1. Germline values: CDR1 MDHEN, CDR2 SYDVKM. V lost 10 bases to trimming and J lost 3 bases; unmatched junction nucleotides: 12. The CDR3 length is 14 residues. Here the CDR3 DNA reads TGTGCCACGGGACAGCTCGTCGTCAGCTACGAGCAGTACTTC. It yields the protein CATGQLVVSYEQYF.

The chain recombines TRBV6-6 with TRBJ1-5; 7 nucleotides agree with TRBD1. CDR1 and CDR2 (germline): MNHNY, SVGAGI (reference sequence). The CDR3 is made up of 13 amino acids. Losses at the gene ends were 8 bases for V and 11 bases for J; bases not matched to a gene: 12. CDR3: CASRDSTDSAQHF. In DNA form, the CDR3 reads TGTGCCAGCCGGGACAGTACAGATTCAGCCCAGCATTTT.

This chain joins TRBV11-2 and TRBJ1-5; TRBD1 aligns across 10 bases. The junction had 3 bases not matched to a gene; V was cut back by 0 bases and J by 4 bases. Germline CDR1 and CDR2: SGHAT and FQNNGV. The CDR3 is 16 residues long. CDR3 amino acids: CASSLEGTGANQPQHF. The CDR3 DNA is TGTGCCAGCAGCTTAGAAGGGACAGGGGCAAATCAGCCCCAGCATTTT. Together with reference TRBV11-2 and TRBJ1-5, the CDR3 gives the full variable domain: EAGVAQSPRYKIIEKRQSVAFWCNPISGHATLYWYQQILGQGPKLLIQFQNNGVVDDSQLPKDRFSAERLKGVDSTLKIQPAKLEDSAVYLCASSLEGTGANQPQHFGDGTRLSIL.

The rearrangement uses TRBV2 and TRBJ1-5, with TRBD1 as a possible D gene (6 bases). The CDR3 is 14 residues long. Germline-derived CDR1 and CDR2 are SNHLY and FYNNEI. The V end lost 7 bases, the J end lost 4 bases, and 14 bases lay between the germline ends. The CDR3: CASTLTGINQPQHF. Written as DNA, the CDR3 is TGTGCCAGCACCCTGACAGGTATTAATCAGCCCCAGCATTTT.

The chain recombines TRBV4-2 with TRBJ2-2, with a possible D match to TRBD1 (5 bases). Germline loops: CDR1 LGHNA, CDR2 YNFKEQ. Trimming took off 0 bases at V and 5 bases at J, with 19 bases between the two ends. The CDR3 extends over 18 amino acids. The CDR3 spells CASSQDYPTALGTGELFF. CDR3 in DNA: TGTGCCAGCAGCCAAGATTACCCGACAGCGCTGGGTACCGGGGAGCTGTTTTTT.

CDR3 protein: CASGGKKEKLFF. In DNA, the CDR3 is TGTGCCTCGGGGGGGAAGAAGGAAAAACTGTTTTTT. This chain joins TRBV30 and TRBJ1-4; a weak D match, TRBD1 (5 bases). The CDR3 contains 12 residues. Per the germline V gene, CDR1 is GTSNPN and CDR2 is SVGIG (reference sequence). The germline V and J ends were trimmed by 7 bases and 8 bases, with 14 bases remaining between them.

V usage is TRBV5-1 and J usage is TRBJ2-6, with D possibly matching TRBD1 (5 bases). V dropped 7 bases and J dropped 5 bases, with 13 bases sitting between them. Germline values: CDR1 SGHRS, CDR2 YFSETQ. The CDR3 contains 14 residues. This chain's CDR3 is CASRVRGRANVLTF. The CDR3 nucleotides read TGCGCCAGCCGAGTTAGGGGCAGGGCCAACGTCCTGACTTTC.

The chain combines TRBV9 with TRBJ1-4; tentatively, D is TRBD1 (5 bases). Germline lookup yields CDR1 SGDLS and CDR2 YYNGEE. CDR3 size: 16 residues. V shed 4 bases and J shed 8 bases, with 21 bases lying between them. This CDR3 reads CASSSRQTPGLEKLFF. CDR3 sequence (DNA): TGTGCCAGCAGCTCGAGACAGACACCGGGCCTAGAAAAACTGTTTTTT.

This sequence joins TRBV28 and TRBJ2-7; 12 nucleotides agree with TRBD2. This CDR3 is 16 amino acids long. J lost 6 bases, V lost 3 bases, and 9 bases had no gene match. Germline-derived CDR1 and CDR2 are MDHEN and SYDVKM. CDR3 sequence (DNA): TGTGCCAGCAGTTTGGGACTAGCGGGTACCCGCGGCGAGCAGTACTTC. It yields the protein CASSLGLAGTRGEQYF. Complete variable domain (other parts from reference TRBV28 and TRBJ2-7): DVKVTQSSRYLVKRTGEKVFLECVQDMDHENMFWYRQDPGLGLRLIYFSYDVKMKEKGDIPEGYSVSREKKERFSLILESASTNQTSMYLCASSLGLAGTRGEQYFGPGTRLTVT.

The chain couples TRBV6-1 to TRBJ2-1; 7 nucleotides align to TRBD1. Looked up from germline, CDR1 is MNHNS and CDR2 is SASEGT. The CDR3 consists of 14 residues. V gave up 8 bases and J gave up 8 bases; unmatched junction bases: 12. The CDR3: CASRIKGGADEQFF. The CDR3 nucleotides are TGTGCCAGCCGAATCAAAGGGGGCGCCGATGAGCAGTTCTTC.

In this sample, this clone turned up a few times. J is TRBJ2-7 and V is TRBV5-5; 8 positions match TRBD2. Germline V gives CDR1 SGHKS, CDR2 YYEKEE (reference sequence). V was pared by 0 bases and J by 3 bases, with 11 bases of the junction left unmatched. The CDR3 spans 17 residues. CDR3 nucleotide sequence: TGTGCCAGCAGCTTGGACGCCGGGACTAGTTTCCACTACGAGCAGTACTTC. Protein sequence: CASSLDAGTSFHYEQYF. The complete variable domain, with remaining parts taken from reference TRBV5-5 and TRBJ2-7, reads DAGVTQSPTHLIKTRGQQVTLRCSPISGHKSVSWYQQVLGQGPQFIFQYYEKEERGRGNFPDRFSARQFPNYSSELNVNALLLGDSALYLCASSLDAGTSFHYEQYFGPGTRLTVT.

The chain links TRBV4-1 to TRBJ1-6; D is ambiguous. Trimming removed 4 bases at V and 3 bases at J, with 7 bases between. The CDR3 contains 14 residues. Germline V gene data show CDR1 as MGHRA and CDR2 as YSYEKL. CDR3 DNA: TGCGCCAGCAGCCCCGTTTTCTATAATTCACCCCTCCACTTT. It encodes CASSPVFYNSPLHF.

The V gene is TRBV11-2, the J gene TRBJ2-7; possible D gene TRBD2, 6 bases. The germline V gene has CDR1 SGHAT and CDR2 FQNNGV. Trimming removed 2 bases at V and 2 bases at J, with 7 bases between. This CDR3 has 13 amino acids. The CDR3 DNA is TGTGCCAGCAGCTTAAAGCGGGCCTACGAGCAGTACTTC. Translating gives CASSLKRAYEQYF.

The chain employs TRBV14 and TRBJ1-4; TRBD1 matches at 7 bases. Germline V gene lookup returns CDR1 SGHDN and CDR2 FVKESK. The CDR3 extends over 15 amino acids. V shed 1 base and J 5 bases; nucleotides not matched to a gene: 4. CDR3 DNA: TGTGCCAGCAGCCAAGTGACAGGGCCGAATGAAAAACTGTTTTTT. The encoded protein is CASSQVTGPNEKLFF.

This chain uses TRBV28 with TRBJ2-3; 14 bases match TRBD2. Per the germline V gene, CDR1 is MDHEN and CDR2 is SYDVKM. CDR3 size: 17 residues. The V segment lost 1 base and the J segment 3 bases; nucleotides outside the gene matches: 3. The CDR3 DNA follows: TGTGCCAGCAGTTTATCCGGGACTAGCGGGGGAACAGATACGCAGTATTTT. This gives the protein CASSLSGTSGGTDTQYF.

This chain links TRBV4-1 with TRBJ1-1; maybe TRBD1 (6 bases). The CDR3 consists of 15 residues. CDR1 is MGHRA and CDR2 is YSYEKL in the germline V gene. Trimming cost V 4 bases and J 1 base, with 13 bases left between them. This CDR3 is CASSLKTGKNTEAFF. CDR3 DNA: TGCGCCAGCAGCCTAAAGACAGGTAAGAACACTGAAGCTTTCTTT.

The rearrangement links TRBV4-1 to TRBJ2-7; D is uncertain. Trimming removed 0 bases at V and 1 base at J, with 7 bases between. From germline, CDR1 is MGHRA and CDR2 YSYEKL. The CDR3 consists of 14 residues. Here the CDR3 reads CASSQDFTSYEQYF. The CDR3 DNA reads TGCGCCAGCAGCCAAGACTTCACATCCTACGAGCAGTACTTC.

The V and J genes are TRBV7-9 and TRBJ2-5; a possible D gene is TRBD1 (6 bases). The length of the CDR3 is 14 residues. Germline CDR1 is SEHNR and CDR2 is FQNEAQ (reference sequence). Trimming pared 6 bases from V and 5 bases from J, leaving 16 bases between. The CDR3 sequence: CASRGTGTMETQYF. For the CDR3, the DNA is TGTGCCAGCAGGGGAACCGGGACAATGGAGACCCAGTACTTC.

The genes are TRBV10-3 and TRBJ2-7, with 11 nucleotides matching TRBD2. The V gene end was trimmed by 2 bases and the J gene end by 4 bases; junction bases not matched to a gene: 7. Germline V gives CDR1 ENHRY, CDR2 SYGVKD. This CDR3 has 16 residues. The CDR3 loop reads CAISELLTSGTYEQYF. Here the CDR3 DNA reads TGTGCCATCAGTGAGCTTTTGACTAGCGGGACTTACGAGCAGTACTTC.

V usage is TRBV30 and J usage is TRBJ1-4; TRBD1 aligns across 8 bases. Germline loops: CDR1 GTSNPN, CDR2 SVGIG (reference sequence). The V gene end was trimmed by 0 bases and the J gene end by 10 bases; junction bases not matched to a gene: 1. This CDR3 has 12 residues. The CDR3 protein is CAWSVQGVKLFF. In DNA form, the CDR3 reads TGTGCCTGGAGTGTACAGGGGGTAAAACTGTTTTTT.

In nucleotides, the CDR3 is TGCAGTGCTGGCGGTACGCAGTATTTT. As protein: CSAGGTQYF. This chain joins TRBV20-1 and TRBJ2-3; D remains ambiguous. CDR1 is DFQATT and CDR2 is SNEGSKA in the germline V gene (reference sequence). This CDR3 comprises 9 residues. Trimming took 5 bases from V and 8 from J, leaving 5 bases between them.